Listed below are T cell receptor beta chains from one sample, sequenced in a study of T cells in Graves' hyperthyroidism and ophthalmopathy. A single record per CDR3 protein comes from TCRdb applying MiXCR to the multiplex PCR reads. The table lists roughly 630,000 distinct CDR3 sequences, less than 20% of them singletons. The sequenced sample consisted of blood. These receptors originate from a woman in her 30s with Graves' hyperthyroidism. CDR3s include the opening cysteine and the closing phenylalanine or tryptophan. The D gene is left open where the match is weak. Not every row has a clone size; where given, it reads once, few, many or a size class.

CDR3aa | CDR3nt | v_gene | abundance | j_gene | d_gene
CATSRERGSSYEQYF | TGTGCCACCAGCAGAGAACGCGGGAGCTCCTACGAGCAGTACTTC | TRBV15 | few | TRBJ2-7 | TRBD2
CASSPERLAEGNEQFF | TGCGCCAGCAGCCCCGAGCGACTAGCGGAGGGGAATGAGCAGTTCTTC | TRBV5-1 | many | TRBJ2-1 | TRBD2
CASSPDKGFQYF | TGTGCCAGCAGCCCGGATAAGGGGTTTCAGTACTTC | TRBV9 | few | TRBJ2-5 | NA
CASRVAGGNDEQFF | TGTGCCAGCAGGGTAGCGGGAGGGAACGATGAGCAGTTCTTC | TRBV6-1 | many | TRBJ2-1 | TRBD2
CASEWAGEQYF | TGTGCCAGCGAGTGGGCGGGCGAGCAGTACTTC | TRBV27 | many | TRBJ2-7 | NA
CASSHGTSSYEQYF | TGTGCCAGCAGTCACGGGACTAGCAGCTACGAGCAGTACTTC | TRBV27 | few | TRBJ2-7 | TRBD2
CASSQDTGGQNQPQHF | TGCGCCAGCAGCCAAGATACCGGGGGACAGAATCAGCCCCAGCATTTT | TRBV4-1 | few | TRBJ1-5 | TRBD1
CASRSPGSSQFF | TGTGCCAGCAGGTCACCCGGGTCGTCGCAGTTCTTC | TRBV12-3/TRBV12-4 | NA | TRBJ2-1 | NA
CASSLGVPGANVLTF | TGCGCCAGCAGCTTGGGGGTACCTGGGGCCAACGTCCTGACTTTC | TRBV5-1 | NA | TRBJ2-6 | NA
CASYRDRVGHEQFF | TGCGCCAGTTACCGGGACAGGGTGGGCCATGAGCAGTTCTTC | TRBV5-1 | few | TRBJ2-1 | TRBD1
CASSLGTDRQADTQYF | TGCGCCAGCAGCTTGGGAACCGACAGGCAGGCAGATACGCAGTATTTT | TRBV5-1 | NA | TRBJ2-3 | NA
CASSLAVGQGAVAFF | TGTGCCAGCAGTTTGGCGGTTGGGCAGGGGGCTGTGGCTTTCTTT | TRBV28 | many | TRBJ1-1 | TRBD1
CASSQAEGLAGEGTDTQYF | TGTGCCAGCAGCCAAGCTGAAGGACTAGCGGGAGAGGGAACAGATACGCAGTATTTT | TRBV14 | many | TRBJ2-3 | TRBD2
CASSFLLAGGRGNEQYF | TGTGCCAGCAGCTTCTTGCTAGCGGGAGGTCGTGGGAACGAGCAGTACTTC | TRBV7-2 | many | TRBJ2-7 | TRBD2
CASSRVSGRGDTQYF | TGTGCCAGCAGTCGGGTTAGCGGGAGGGGAGATACGCAGTATTTT | TRBV27 | once | TRBJ2-3 | TRBD2
CASTQSAHSYEQYF | TGCGCCAGCACCCAATCTGCCCACTCCTACGAGCAGTACTTC | TRBV5-1 | many | TRBJ2-7 | NA
CASSPNGFGAETQYF | TGTGCCAGCAGCCCGAATGGGTTCGGAGCAGAGACCCAGTACTTC | TRBV7-6 | NA | TRBJ2-5 | NA
CASSRVIAGNTEAFF | TGCGCCAGCAGCCGGGTTATCGCAGGGAACACTGAAGCTTTCTTT | TRBV5-1 | many | TRBJ1-1 | NA
CVSSPITGAPKAFF | TGCGTCAGCAGCCCGATCACAGGGGCGCCAAAAGCTTTCTTT | TRBV5-1 | NA | TRBJ1-1 | TRBD1
CASSFGAALLNYGYTF | TGTGCCAGCAGTTTCGGGGCAGCCTTATTAAACTATGGCTACACCTTC | TRBV12-3/TRBV12-4 | many | TRBJ1-2 | NA
CASSPPREGTGDNNAQFF | TGTGCCAGCAGCCCCCCTCGGGAGGGGACAGGGGACAACAATGCGCAGTTCTTC | TRBV2 | once | TRBJ2-1 | TRBD1
CASSMGQGFNPSYNEQFF | TGTGCCAGTAGTATGGGACAGGGATTCAATCCCTCCTACAATGAGCAGTTCTTC | TRBV19 | few | TRBJ2-1 | TRBD1
CASSTGQEYNSPLHF | TGTGCCAGCAGTACCGGACAGGAATATAATTCACCCCTCCACTTT | TRBV27 | NA | TRBJ1-6 | TRBD1
CSARDENSPLHF | TGCAGTGCTAGAGATGAAAATTCACCCCTCCACTTT | TRBV20-1 | NA | TRBJ1-6 | NA
CASSLRTGWRNNSPLHF | TGTGCCAGCAGTCTCCGGACAGGGTGGAGAAATAATTCACCCCTCCACTTT | TRBV27 | many | TRBJ1-6 | TRBD1
CASMRSDRAHQPQHF | TGTGCCAGTATGAGGTCGGACAGGGCCCATCAGCCCCAGCATTTT | TRBV19 | NA | TRBJ1-5 | TRBD1
CASSAADRVNSGANVLTF | TGTGCCAGCAGTGCTGCGGACAGGGTCAATTCTGGGGCCAACGTCCTGACTTTC | TRBV28 | many | TRBJ2-6 | TRBD1
CASSLVLANEQFF | TGCGCCAGCAGCTTGGTGCTAGCAAATGAGCAGTTCTTC | TRBV5-1 | many | TRBJ2-1 | NA
CASSLVGGLRETEAFF | TGCGCCAGCAGCTTGGTAGGGGGACTCCGAGAGACTGAAGCTTTCTTT | TRBV5-1 | many | TRBJ1-1 | NA
CASSPSVSGELFF | TGTGCCAGCAGCCCAAGCGTCTCCGGGGAGCTGTTTTTT | TRBV7-3 | few | TRBJ2-2 | NA
CASSFYICSARRDFDNEQFF | NA | TRBV11-2 | NA | TRBJ2-1 | NA